A selection of T cell receptor beta chains follows, all from one sample in a study of beta chain features in type 1 diabetes. Profiling relied on immunoSEQ multiplex PCR, and the TCRdb table lists in-frame clones only, not all of them. This sample has approximately 340,000 clones; more than 12% occur once, and the top ten carry approximately 0.019%. The sample consisted of naive CD4+ T cells from blood. The receptors were sampled from a woman younger than 35 in good health. CDR3s include the opening cysteine and the closing phenylalanine or tryptophan. D genes are given only for firm matches. Part of the rows lack a size; the others show once, few, many or a class for expanded clones.

v_gene	j_gene	abundance	d_gene	CDR3aa	CDR3nt
TRBV4-1	TRBJ1-2	few	TRBD1	CASSYLQGMHGYTF	TGCGCCAGCAGCTATTTACAGGGGATGCATGGCTACACCTTC
TRBV11-2	TRBJ2-1	NA	NA	CASSLRFEQFF	TGTGCCAGCAGCTTGCGGTTTGAGCAGTTCTTC
TRBV6-1	TRBJ2-5	NA	NA	CAIPRESETQYF	TGTGCCATCCCCAGGGAATCGGAGACCCAGTACTTC
TRBV5-1	TRBJ2-3	few	NA	CASSLEPSVSLTDTQYF	TGCGCCAGCAGCTTGGAACCTAGCGTGAGCCTCACAGATACGCAGTATTTT
TRBV18	TRBJ2-1	NA	TRBD2	CASSPLAGEYNEQFF	TGTGCCAGCTCACCCTTAGCGGGAGAGTACAATGAGCAGTTCTTC
TRBV11-2	TRBJ2-1	NA	TRBD2	CASSAGLAGGNEQFF	TGTGCCAGCAGCGCGGGGCTAGCGGGAGGGAATGAGCAGTTCTTC
TRBV11-2	TRBJ2-4	NA	TRBD1	CASSPRQGRHIQYF	TGTGCCAGCAGCCCCCGACAGGGAAGGCACATTCAGTACTTC
TRBV27	TRBJ2-7	NA	NA	CASSSQGAQYF	TGTGCCAGCAGTTCCCAGGGCGCGCAGTACTTC
TRBV5-1	TRBJ2-5	few	TRBD1	CASSPTGEETQYF	TGCGCCAGCAGCCCGACAGGGGAAGAGACCCAGTACTTC
TRBV5-4	TRBJ1-1	NA	NA	CASSNTGIPTEAFF	TGTGCCAGCAGCAATACAGGGATTCCCACTGAAGCTTTCTTT
TRBV4-2	TRBJ1-2	few	NA	CASSQVRAGAGKANYGYTF	TGTGCCAGCAGCCAAGTTCGTGCGGGGGCAGGGAAAGCAAACTATGGCTACACCTTC
TRBV30	TRBJ1-2	NA	NA	CAWSVSVTSANYGYTF	TGTGCCTGGAGTGTCTCGGTAACAAGCGCTAACTATGGCTACACCTTC
TRBV7-9	TRBJ2-7	few	TRBD2	CASSPSGGRSHEQYF	TGTGCCAGCAGCCCCTCGGGCGGGAGGTCCCACGAGCAGTACTTC
TRBV10-2	TRBJ2-5	NA	NA	CASRRSLQETQYF	TGCGCCTCACGGAGGAGCTTACAAGAGACCCAGTACTTC
TRBV4-2	TRBJ2-7	NA	NA	CASSQEQTGPYEQYF	TGTGCCAGCAGCCAAGAACAAACAGGGCCCTACGAGCAGTACTTC
TRBV18	TRBJ2-7	few	TRBD1	CASSPGQRAYEQYF	TGTGCCAGCTCACCGGGACAGCGAGCCTACGAGCAGTACTTC
TRBV30	TRBJ1-3	few	TRBD1	CAWSGIQGEGNTIYF	TGTGCCTGGAGTGGGATTCAGGGGGAGGGAAACACCATATATTTT
TRBV21-1	TRBJ2-7	NA	NA	CASSKGQGSYEQYF	TGTGCCAGCAGCAAAGGACAGGGTTCCTACGAGCAGTACTTC
TRBV18	TRBJ1-2	NA	NA	CASSPRPGHSSYGYTF	TGTGCCAGCTCACCACGGCCAGGACATTCGTCATATGGCTACACCTTC
TRBV7-9	TRBJ2-7	NA	NA	CASSLVWGPYEQYF	TGTGCCAGCAGCTTAGTTTGGGGCCCCTACGAGCAGTACTTC
TRBV5-1	TRBJ2-1	NA	TRBD2	CASSLAPPQRGLNNEQFF	TGCGCCAGCAGCCTTGCCCCACCCCAGCGGGGACTTAACAATGAGCAGTTCTTC
TRBV10-3	TRBJ1-1	few	NA	CAISEAGAEAFF	TGTGCCATCAGTGAGGCAGGGGCTGAAGCTTTCTTT
TRBV5-1	TRBJ2-1	NA	TRBD2	CASSLLAGAAGEQFF	TGCGCCAGCAGCTTGTTAGCGGGAGCAGCCGGTGAGCAGTTCTTC
TRBV11-2	TRBJ1-1	NA	TRBD1	CASSPGQGATTEAFF	TGTGCCAGCAGCCCGGGACAGGGGGCAACAACTGAAGCTTTCTTT
TRBV18	TRBJ1-3	NA	NA	CASSPTRSSGNTIYF	TGTGCCAGCTCACCCACACGGAGCTCTGGAAACACCATATATTTT
TRBV29-1	TRBJ2-1	NA	TRBD2	CSVSSGLAGPYNEQFF	TGCAGCGTTTCCTCCGGACTAGCGGGACCCTACAATGAGCAGTTCTTC
TRBV5-1	TRBJ2-5	NA	NA	CASSPGTPQETQYF	TGCGCCAGCAGCCCCGGGACACCTCAAGAGACCCAGTACTTC
TRBV27	TRBJ2-7	NA	NA	CASSSPVRGTYEQYF	TGTGCCAGCAGTTCCCCCGTGCGGGGCACCTACGAGCAGTACTTC